Listed here are 9 T cell receptor beta chains from one sample, sequenced in a study of control samples from healthy donors and cancer patients. Assay: immunoSEQ multiplex PCR; the TCRdb copy retains only in-frame clones and omits some. This sample yields 150,000 to 200,000 clones, of which 91% are seen a single time; roughly 1.6% belongs to the top ten. Sequenced material: blood. These receptors came from a woman in her 30s in good health.

This chain joins TRBV5-4 and TRBJ1-1; possible D gene TRBD1, 6 bases. The CDR3 is made up of 15 amino acids. CDR1 is SGHNT and CDR2 is YYREEE in the germline V gene (reference sequence). The germline V and J ends were trimmed by 1 base and 4 bases, with 14 bases remaining between them. The CDR3 DNA sequence: TGTGCCAGCAGCTTGTATCAGGGGTCCGGCACTGAAGCTTTCTTT. Protein product: CASSLYQGSGTEAFF. Full variable domain (rest looked up from reference TRBV5-4 and TRBJ1-1): ETGVTQSPTHLIKTRGQQVTLRCSSQSGHNTVSWYQQALGQGPQFIFQYYREEENGRGNFPPRFSGLQFPNYSSELNVNALELDDSALYLCASSLYQGSGTEAFFGQGTRLTVV.

V gene TRBV6-6 combines with J gene TRBJ2-7; 12 nucleotides match TRBD1. Germline V gives CDR1 MNHNY, CDR2 SVGAGI (reference sequence). V was clipped by 5 bases and J by 4 bases; unmatched bases: 6. This CDR3 is 15 amino acids long. The CDR3 coding sequence is TGTGCCAGCAGTACGGGACAGGGGGCGAGGTACGAGCAGTACTTC. The encoded protein is CASSTGQGARYEQYF.

J is TRBJ1-3 and V is TRBV28, with D unresolved. V was cut by 3 bases and J by 0 bases, with 12 bases left in between. CDR3 length: 16 residues. Germline CDR1 is MDHEN and CDR2 is SYDVKM. CDR3 DNA sequence: TGTGCCAGCAGTTTGGCGGACGGACTCTCTGGAAACACCATATATTTT. It is translated as CASSLADGLSGNTIYF.

The rearrangement uses TRBV25-1 and TRBJ2-1, with D tentatively TRBD1 (6 bases). The length of the CDR3 is 16 residues. The V end was cut by 3 bases, the J end by 5 bases, with 17 bases between. The germline gives CDR1 MGHDK, CDR2 SYGVNS. CDR3 loop: CASSDNQQGRDNEQFF. The CDR3 DNA sequence: TGTGCCAGCAGTGATAATCAACAGGGTAGGGACAATGAGCAGTTCTTC.

This clone appeared a single time. The V and J genes are TRBV11-1 and TRBJ1-2; TRBD1 matches 8 bases. The CDR3 extends over 16 amino acids. Germline assignment: CDR1 SGHAT and CDR2 FQDESV (reference sequence). With V trimmed by 5 bases and J by 1 base, 9 bases remained unmatched. This chain's CDR3 is CASSPRGLRGNYGYTF. The CDR3 DNA sequence: TGTGCCAGCAGCCCCAGGGGGCTTCGGGGTAACTATGGCTACACCTTC.

On this clone: Other nucleotide sequences in the sample specify the same CDR3. The V gene is TRBV5-1, the J gene TRBJ2-2; TRBD2 matches 9 bases. V shed 7 bases, J shed 1 base, and the junction held 5 bases outside the gene matches. The V gene's germline CDR1 is SGHRS and CDR2 YFSETQ. The CDR3 extends over 15 amino acids. In DNA form, the CDR3 reads TGCGCCAGCTCACCGACTAGCGGGAACACCGGGGAGCTGTTTTTT. This encodes CASSPTSGNTGELFF.

This sequence joins TRBV4-3 and TRBJ2-7; D unresolved. The CDR3 consists of 14 residues. The V gene lost 0 bases and the J gene lost 3 bases, with 9 bases spanning the gap. Germline-derived CDR1 and CDR2 are LGHNA and YSLEER. The CDR3 DNA reads TGCGCCAGCAGCCAAGAACTGGGTGGCTACGAGCAGTACTTC. Protein: CASSQELGGYEQYF.

The CDR3 nucleotides are TGTGCCAGGAGACAGGGACGAATAGATACGCAGTATTTT. Its translation: CARRQGRIDTQYF. This chain connects TRBV14 to TRBJ2-3; 7 bases line up with TRBD1. Trimming took 9 bases from V and 5 from J; bases not matched to a gene: 8. The CDR3 runs 13 residues. CDR1 and CDR2 (germline): SGHDN, FVKESK.

The chain couples TRBV6-5 to TRBJ2-1; 7 positions match TRBD2. Germline CDR1 and CDR2: MNHEY and SVGAGI. The CDR3 spans 13 residues. V trimming: 5 bases; J trimming: 5 bases; junction bases outside the gene matches: 3. The CDR3, as DNA: TGTGCCAGCAGTAGCGGGGTACACAATGAGCAGTTCTTC. Translating it yields CASSSGVHNEQFF.